This TCR beta chain is drawn from a study of shared clonotypes between healthy human individuals. V was pared by 0 bases and J by 3 bases, with 9 bases between. This CDR3 is built from 14 residues. Looked up from germline, CDR1 is MGHRA and CDR2 is YSYEKL. Only CD45RO-negative cells positively selected for CCR7 counted as naive CD8 cells, so terminally differentiated effector memory CD45RA+ cells were excluded. Regarding the study as a whole: About 5% of naive CD4 clonotypes were shared across four donors.

A note on this clone: The antigen remains undetermined.

Using immunoSEQ multiplex PCR, the repertoire was profiled, and TCRdb retains in-frame clones only, with some absent. The sample contains about 2.2 million clones, 80% to 95% of which appear only once. The chain employs TRBV4-1 and TRBJ2-7; D not resolved. This clonotype originated in a young man in good health. Some clones in this sample may be carry-over from other donors' samples. Sequencing input: naive CD8+ T cells from PBMCs. Written as DNA, the CDR3 is TGCGCCAGCAGCCAAGATGTCAGTTACTACGAGCAGTACTTC. Residues: CASSQDVSYYEQYF.